One T cell receptor beta chain is described in this entry. The CDR3 totals 14 residues. V lost 0 bases and J lost 4, with 10 bases in between. Germline V lookup: CDR1 LGHNA, CDR2 YSLEER. This specimen belongs to a study of shared clonotypes between healthy human individuals. Deep-level settings were used for running the assay. Sequencing was performed with immunoSEQ multiplex PCR; in TCRdb, only in-frame clones are kept and a portion is missing. The data contain about 1,500,000 clones, around 95% of them singletons. Recent acute infections and vaccinations were absent in the healthy HIV-negative adult donors.

What was sequenced was naive CD4+ T cells sorted from blood. Subset specified: CD45RA+ positively selected. The TCR sequence derives from a man aged 25-45 years in good health. The rearrangement joins TRBV4-3 to TRBJ2-7; D gene uncertain. The CDR3 DNA is TGCGCCAGCAGCCAAGATCTCAATGGTTACGAGCAGTACTTC. Translated, it gives CASSQDLNGYEQYF.